These T cell receptor beta chains were read from a single sample in a study of T cells in Graves' hyperthyroidism and ophthalmopathy. TCRdb redid the calling of the multiplex PCR reads with MiXCR, one entry per CDR3 protein. The sample includes 500,000 to 800,000 distinct CDR3 sequences, roughly 15% of them seen just once. Sequenced: blood. These receptors were collected from a woman between 45 and 65 years old with Graves' ophthalmopathy. Each CDR3 is given with its conserved first and last residue. The D gene is left open where the match is weak. Clone size is stated in some rows and not others, as once, few, many or a class when expanded.

CDR3 protein: CASSYLGIPQFF
CDR3 DNA: TGTGCCAGCAGTTACCTAGGGATTCCGCAGTTCTTC
V gene: TRBV6-2/TRBV6-3
clone size: many
J gene: TRBJ2-1
D gene: NA

CDR3 protein: CASSQISGSGNIQYF
CDR3 DNA: TGCGCCAGCAGCCAGATTAGCGGGAGTGGTAACATTCAGTACTTC
V gene: TRBV5-1
clone size: NA
J gene: TRBJ2-4
D gene: TRBD2

CDR3 protein: CAISETGYEQYF
CDR3 DNA: TGTGCCATCAGTGAGACCGGCTACGAGCAGTACTTC
V gene: TRBV10-3
clone size: many
J gene: TRBJ2-7
D gene: NA

CDR3 protein: CASSWGILPESYTF
CDR3 DNA: TGTGCCAGCAGCTGGGGGATCCTTCCGGAGAGCTACACCTTC
V gene: TRBV5-6
clone size: few
J gene: TRBJ1-2
D gene: NA

CDR3 protein: CASSPMRSGANVLTF
CDR3 DNA: TGTGCCAGCTCACCAATGCGCTCTGGGGCCAACGTCCTGACTTTC
V gene: TRBV18
clone size: few
J gene: TRBJ2-6
D gene: NA

CDR3 protein: CASSYRVGETQYF
CDR3 DNA: TGTGCCAGCAGTTACAGGGTTGGAGAGACCCAGTACTTC
V gene: TRBV6-5
clone size: NA
J gene: TRBJ2-5
D gene: NA

CDR3 protein: CASNREEYNEQFF
CDR3 DNA: TGTGCCAGCAACCGGGAGGAGTACAATGAGCAGTTCTTC
V gene: TRBV28
clone size: few
J gene: TRBJ2-1
D gene: TRBD2

CDR3 protein: CASSLAPGVDEAFF
CDR3 DNA: TGCGCCAGCAGCTTGGCGCCAGGGGTGGATGAAGCTTTCTTT
V gene: TRBV5-1
clone size: few
J gene: TRBJ1-1
D gene: NA

CDR3 protein: CASSTNPQGTLFF
CDR3 DNA: TGTGCCAGCAGTACGAATCCCCAGGGGACACTGTTTTTT
V gene: TRBV28
clone size: few
J gene: TRBJ1-4
D gene: NA

CDR3 protein: CASSSGPSGDEQFF
CDR3 DNA: TGTGCCAGCAGTTCCGGTCCTTCCGGCGATGAGCAGTTCTTC
V gene: TRBV6-2/TRBV6-3
clone size: NA
J gene: TRBJ2-1
D gene: NA

CDR3 protein: CASGPTGTDTQYF
CDR3 DNA: TGTGCCAGTGGGCCCACGGGCACAGATACGCAGTATTTT
V gene: TRBV6-2/TRBV6-3
clone size: few
J gene: TRBJ2-3
D gene: NA

CDR3 protein: CASATTSSGNTIYF
CDR3 DNA: TGTGCCAGCGCTACTACGAGCTCTGGAAACACCATATATTTT
V gene: TRBV19
clone size: few
J gene: TRBJ1-3
D gene: NA

CDR3 protein: CATSRDSTPGARRGNTIYF
CDR3 DNA: TGTGCCACCAGCAGAGATTCGACTCCTGGGGCGAGGCGGGGAAACACCATATATTTT
V gene: TRBV15
clone size: NA
J gene: TRBJ1-3
D gene: NA

CDR3 protein: CASSPISSDGYTF
CDR3 DNA: TGTGCCAGCAGCCCGATTTCTTCTGATGGCTACACCTTC
V gene: TRBV7-6
clone size: once
J gene: TRBJ1-2
D gene: NA

CDR3 protein: CASSHFPSGGTTDTQYF
CDR3 DNA: TGCGCCAGCAGCCATTTCCCAAGCGGGGGGACGACAGATACGCAGTATTTT
V gene: TRBV4-3
clone size: many
J gene: TRBJ2-3
D gene: TRBD2

CDR3 protein: CASSPLLSLAIDNEQFF
CDR3 DNA: TGTGCCAGCTCACCACTTTTATCGCTAGCGATAGACAATGAGCAGTTCTTC
V gene: TRBV18
clone size: many
J gene: TRBJ2-1
D gene: NA

CDR3 protein: CASRPGTSGSHEQFF
CDR3 DNA: TGTGCCAGCAGACCCGGGACTAGCGGGAGCCATGAGCAGTTCTTC
V gene: TRBV6-1
clone size: NA
J gene: TRBJ2-1
D gene: TRBD2

CDR3 protein: CASSTGTSGGSANTGELFF
CDR3 DNA: TGTGCCAGCAGTACCGGGACTAGTGGGGGGAGCGCGAACACCGGGGAGCTGTTTTTT
V gene: TRBV6-1
clone size: many
J gene: TRBJ2-2
D gene: TRBD2

CDR3 protein: CAISGGTDGELFF
CDR3 DNA: TGTGCCATCAGTGGAGGAACGGACGGGGAGCTGTTTTTT
V gene: TRBV10-3
clone size: few
J gene: TRBJ2-2
D gene: NA

CDR3 protein: CASSLSISGRAGSYNEQFF
CDR3 DNA: TGTGCCAGCAGTTTATCGATTAGCGGGAGGGCCGGCTCCTACAATGAGCAGTTCTTC
V gene: TRBV27
clone size: many
J gene: TRBJ2-1
D gene: TRBD2